Listed here is a single T cell receptor (beta chain). Its antigen remains unidentified. This entry belongs to a study of T cell responses to AZD1222 COVID-19 vaccine. Findings and caveats of the study: Females made up more of the donors, who were largely white British, and clonal diversity may have come out too low.

Germline trimming cut 3 bases from V and 8 bases from J; bases unmatched to any gene: 5. This CDR3 contains 13 residues. Germline loops: CDR1 KGHSH, CDR2 LQKENI. This table comes from immunoSEQ multiplex PCR, and its TCRdb copy is limited to in-frame clones, with some not included. The sample carries roughly 170,000 clones, under 95% recorded once. This specimen consisted of peripheral blood, obtained 28 days after the second AZD1222 dose. This sequence originates from an adult who received the AZD1222 COVID-19 vaccine. The V gene is TRBV18, the J gene TRBJ1-2, with TRBD1 identical over 8 bases. The CDR3 loop is CASSPMTGEGYTF. The CDR3 DNA follows: TGTGCCAGCTCACCGATGACAGGGGAAGGCTACACCTTC.